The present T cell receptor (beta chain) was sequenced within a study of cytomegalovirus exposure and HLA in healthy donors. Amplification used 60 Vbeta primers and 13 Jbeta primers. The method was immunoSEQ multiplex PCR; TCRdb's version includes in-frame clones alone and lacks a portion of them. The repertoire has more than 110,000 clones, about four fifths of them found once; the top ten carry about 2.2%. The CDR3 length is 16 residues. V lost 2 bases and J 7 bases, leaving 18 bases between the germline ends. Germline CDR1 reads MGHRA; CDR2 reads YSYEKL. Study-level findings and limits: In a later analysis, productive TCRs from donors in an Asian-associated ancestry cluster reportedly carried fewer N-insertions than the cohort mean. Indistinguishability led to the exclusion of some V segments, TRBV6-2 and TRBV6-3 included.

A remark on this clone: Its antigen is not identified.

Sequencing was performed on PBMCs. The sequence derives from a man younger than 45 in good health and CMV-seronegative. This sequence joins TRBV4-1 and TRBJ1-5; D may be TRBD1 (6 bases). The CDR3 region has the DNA TGCGCCAGCAGCCAACCCGGGCGGGGGCGGTGGCAGCCCCAGCATTTT. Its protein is CASSQPGRGRWQPQHF.